The 3 T cell receptor beta chains below come from one sample, sequenced in a study of T cells after somatic rescue of genetic block. The repertoire was sequenced with immunoSEQ multiplex PCR; TCRdb's copy has only in-frame clones and lacks some. The sample lists 88,000 or so clones; approximately 90% were seen once. Sequencing input: peripheral blood mononuclear cells (PBMCs). Receptor source: a woman aged 18-29 years.

The CDR3 DNA follows: TGTGCCAGCAGCTTGGCTAGCGGAGTGAACACAGATACGCAGTATTTT. Protein product: CASSLASGVNTDTQYF. The chain has TRBV5-4 and TRBJ2-3; TRBD2 aligns across 7 bases. This CDR3 is 16 amino acids long. V dropped 0 bases and J dropped 2; count of bases not matched to a gene: 6. CDR1 is SGHNT and CDR2 is YYREEE in the germline V gene (reference sequence).

V gene TRBV25-1 combines with J gene TRBJ2-3, with D hard to call. The ends were cut back, 2 bases at V and 3 bases at J, with 9 bases in the middle. Germline V gene sequence: CDR1 MGHDK, CDR2 SYGVNS. CDR3 size: 14 residues. The CDR3 bases are TGTGCCAGCAGTGAACCCTCCGGAACAGATACGCAGTATTTT. Protein sequence: CASSEPSGTDTQYF.

This clone was seen once. The V call is TRBV6-6, the J call TRBJ2-7, with D possibly matching TRBD1 (6 bases). V lost 5 bases, J lost 3 bases, and 14 bases lay in between. There are 14 residues in the CDR3. CDR1 and CDR2 (germline): MNHNY, SVGAGI (reference sequence). CDR3 in DNA: TGTGCCAGCAGTGTACAGGGCCGGGGCTACGAGCAGTACTTC. Translation: CASSVQGRGYEQYF.